The source of this T cell receptor beta chain is a study of TIL therapy for anti-PD-1-resistant metastatic lung cancer. For the study at large: Half of patients were current or former smokers.

This was the immunoSEQ v3 assay. The table came from immunoSEQ multiplex PCR; TCRdb's copy has only in-frame clones and leaves some out. Found here are over 20,000 clones, under 80% of them singletons; the top ten hold under 9.5%. The sample's time point: pre-treatment sample, taken before nivolumab and TIL therapy. J lost 2 bases, V lost 4 bases, and 8 bases had no gene match. Per germline, CDR1 MDHEN and CDR2 SYDVKM. The CDR3 covers 15 residues. V usage is TRBV28 and J usage is TRBJ2-7; 7 nucleotides agree with TRBD1. The input for sequencing was blood, taken at baseline. This sequence originates from a person between 25 and 80 years old with non-small cell lung cancer. The CDR3 spells CASSSGDSLAYEQYF. The CDR3 DNA is TGTGCCAGCAGTTCCGGGGACAGCCTCGCCTACGAGCAGTACTTC.